Reported below is one T cell receptor (beta chain). Its target is unknown. Other DNA sequences from this sample encode an identical CDR3 as well. TCRdb keeps only in-frame clones here, not all; method: immunoSEQ multiplex PCR. The data show 2 million or so clones, with 90% to 95% seen just once and 0.13% held by the top ten. This sample was included in a study of shared clonotypes between healthy human individuals. General observations from the study: Estimated clonotype richness was generally higher in naive than memory subsets. Apart from blood, nothing was sampled; tissue repertoires likely differ.

The CDR3 sequence is 14 residues long. V lost 4 bases, J lost 1 base, and 11 bases lay in between. Per germline, CDR1 LNHDA and CDR2 SQIVND (reference sequence). Sequencing used naive CD4+ T cells sorted from blood. The sample's subset: CD45RA+ positively selected. The J gene is TRBJ2-7, the V gene TRBV19; either TRBD1 or TRBD2 may fit D (5 bases each). This TCR derives from a young man in good health. CDR3 in DNA: TGTGCCAGTAGTACTCCTGGGGGTTCCTACGAGCAGTACTTC. Translated, it gives CASSTPGGSYEQYF. The entire variable domain, with the rest obtained from reference TRBV19 and TRBJ2-7, is as follows: DGGITQSPKYLFRKEGQNVTLSCEQNLNHDAMYWYRQDPGQGLRLIYYSQIVNDFQKGDIAEGYSVSREKKESFPLTVTSAQKNPTAFYLCASSTPGGSYEQYFGPGTRLTVT.